This TCR beta chain was retrieved from a study of blood T cell repertoires in COVID-19. About the research overall: The origin of the acute and convalescent COVID-19 samples was the United States, Italy and Spain. Sources were T cells, B-cell-depleted T cells, or PBMCs; the material itself was cDNA or gDNA.

This clone appeared once. The method was immunoSEQ multiplex PCR; TCRdb's version includes in-frame clones alone and lacks a portion of them. The table has around 400,000 clones, nearly 90% seen once. Allocation to cohorts depended on clinical history reported by the participants. It was within 2 weeks before study entry that exposed participants met a COVID-19 case. Germline V gene data show CDR1 as KGHDR and CDR2 as SFDVKD. This CDR3 is 13 amino acids long. V was trimmed by 4 bases and J by 3 bases, leaving 9 bases between them. This clonotype originated in a woman between 18 and 30 years old who had been exposed to COVID-19. This rearrangement joins TRBV24-1 to TRBJ2-7; D perhaps matches TRBD1 (5 bases). The material sequenced was PBMCs or T cells enriched from blood (not recorded which). The CDR3: CATSDIDSYEQYF. CDR3 DNA sequence: TGTGCCACCAGTGACATTGACAGCTACGAGCAGTACTTC.